This T cell receptor beta chain was obtained from a study of long-term antiretroviral therapy in people with HIV. CDR1 and CDR2 from the germline V gene are SSHAT and FNYEAQ (reference sequence). This CDR3 is built from 15 residues. The V and J ends lost 2 bases and 4 bases respectively, with 14 bases between them. Version v3.0 of the immunoSEQ assay was performed at survey level. Method: immunoSEQ multiplex PCR; TCRdb's copy keeps in-frame clones and lacks some. The table shows roughly 34,000 clones, with about 88% occurring only once. The sequenced sample was unsorted PBMCs, obtained just over 2.7 years before starting antiretroviral therapy. This sequence originates from a woman in her thirties with HIV. This chain uses TRBV7-7 with TRBJ1-2; D may be TRBD1 (5 bases). The CDR3 reads CASSLSGSQGYGYTF. CDR3 nucleotide sequence: TGTGCCAGCAGCTTATCAGGGAGTCAAGGCTATGGCTACACCTTC.